This T cell receptor (beta chain) was recorded in a study of a mutant IDH1 vaccine in newly diagnosed glioma. Study-wide context: Treated patients, averaging roughly 40 years, were about 60% male and roughly 38% female. Notes on the study in general: Seemingly, pseudoprogression had no relation to changes in the top peripheral T cell clonotypes.

Trimming took 8 bases from V and 1 from J, leaving 11 bases between them. The CDR3 spans 13 residues. CDR1 and CDR2 from the germline V gene are MNHNS and SASEGT. Time point reported: week 35, safety follow-up. Each dose of the vaccine consisted of 300 ug of mutant IDH1 20-mer peptide, with topical imiquimod. In its sample, this clone was seen a few times. Its antigen is currently unknown. TCRdb's table, derived via immunoSEQ multiplex PCR, lists solely in-frame clones and lacks some. Counted here are approximately 60,000 clones, roughly 68% occurring once; the ten biggest clones make up around 4.5%. This material consisted of PBMCs, taken from a glioma patient whose treatment included an IDH1 peptide vaccine. This TCR came from a man between 45 and 60 years old with glioma. The chain has TRBV6-1 and TRBJ1-1, with D hard to call. The CDR3: CASRATRNTEAFF. The CDR3 DNA sequence: TGTGCCAGCCGGGCCACAAGGAACACTGAAGCTTTCTTT.